Listed here are 5 T cell receptor beta chains from one sample, sequenced in a study of T cell responses to AZD1222 COVID-19 vaccine. Assay: immunoSEQ multiplex PCR; the TCRdb copy retains only in-frame clones and omits some. The table records 200,000 or so clones, 85% to 90% of them present only once. Sample: peripheral blood, taken on day 0 of AZD1222 vaccination. The receptor source for this set is an adult in good health.

This chain connects TRBV5-4 to TRBJ1-2, with 8 bases matching TRBD1. This CDR3 contains 14 residues. J was trimmed by 4 bases and V by 3 bases; bases with no gene match: 5. Germline CDR1 is SGHNT and CDR2 is YYREEE (reference sequence). CDR3 protein: CASSYGQGPYGYTF. For the CDR3, the DNA is TGTGCCAGCAGCTACGGACAGGGCCCCTATGGCTACACCTTC.

The chain links TRBV18 to TRBJ1-2; maybe TRBD1 (5 bases). V was clipped by 8 bases and J by 3 bases, with 13 bases between them. The CDR3 has 13 residues. CDR1 and CDR2 from the germline V gene are KGHSH and LQKENI. This CDR3 reads CASQGKVDYGYTF. DNA of the CDR3: TGTGCCAGCCAGGGTAAGGTGGACTATGGCTACACCTTC.

The V and J genes are TRBV6-1 and TRBJ2-3; 13 bases align to TRBD2. Germline V lookup: CDR1 MNHNS, CDR2 SASEGT. V lost 2 bases, J lost 4 bases, and 0 bases stayed unmatched. This CDR3 is 15 amino acids long. DNA for the CDR3: TGTGCCAGCAGTGAAACTAGCGGGGGGGCAGATACGCAGTATTTT. Encoded protein: CASSETSGGADTQYF.

This chain uses TRBV7-6 with TRBJ2-7; a possible D gene is TRBD1 (5 bases). The ends were cut back, 1 base at V and 3 bases at J, with 13 bases in the middle. CDR1 and CDR2 (germline): SGHVS, FNYEAQ. The CDR3 sequence is 15 residues long. CDR3 region: CASSLETGQHYEQYF. The CDR3 DNA sequence: TGTGCCAGCAGCTTAGAAACAGGACAACACTACGAGCAGTACTTC.

The V gene is TRBV19, the J gene TRBJ2-6; either TRBD1 or TRBD2 may fit D (6 bases each). The CDR3 is 15 amino acids. Trimming pared 4 bases from V and 2 bases from J, leaving 9 bases between. Per germline, CDR1 LNHDA and CDR2 SQIVND (reference sequence). CDR3 DNA: TGTGCCAGTAGTACGAGGGGGGCTGGGGCCAACGTCCTGACTTTC. Translated, it gives CASSTRGAGANVLTF. Together with reference TRBV19 and TRBJ2-6, the CDR3 gives the full variable domain: DGGITQSPKYLFRKEGQNVTLSCEQNLNHDAMYWYRQDPGQGLRLIYYSQIVNDFQKGDIAEGYSVSREKKESFPLTVTSAQKNPTAFYLCASSTRGAGANVLTFGAGSRLTVL.